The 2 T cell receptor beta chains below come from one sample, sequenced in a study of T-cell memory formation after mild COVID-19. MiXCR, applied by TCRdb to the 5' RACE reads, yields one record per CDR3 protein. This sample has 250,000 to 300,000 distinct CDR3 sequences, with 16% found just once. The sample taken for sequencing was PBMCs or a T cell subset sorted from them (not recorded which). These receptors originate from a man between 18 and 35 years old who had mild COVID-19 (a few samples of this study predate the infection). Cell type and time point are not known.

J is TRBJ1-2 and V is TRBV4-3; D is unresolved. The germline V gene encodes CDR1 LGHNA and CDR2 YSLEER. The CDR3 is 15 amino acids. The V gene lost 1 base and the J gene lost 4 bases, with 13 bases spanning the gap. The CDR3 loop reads CASSQGDAQSYGYTF. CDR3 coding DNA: TGCGCCAGCAGCCAAGGAGACGCACAGAGCTATGGCTACACCTTC.

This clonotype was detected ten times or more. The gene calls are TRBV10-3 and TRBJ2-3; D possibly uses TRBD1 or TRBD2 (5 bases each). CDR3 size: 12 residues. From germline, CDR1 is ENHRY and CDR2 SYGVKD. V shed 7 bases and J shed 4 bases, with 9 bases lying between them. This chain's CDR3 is CAIMGVADTQYF. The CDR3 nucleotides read TGTGCCATCATGGGGGTTGCAGATACGCAGTATTTT.